This T cell receptor (beta chain) was retrieved from a study of OX40 agonist ivuxolimab in advanced cancers. Study background: Males comprised roughly four fifths of the group, whose mean age was approximately 61 years (range roughly 20 to 85). Of the patients, three showed partial responses, one with hepatocellular carcinoma and two with cutaneous melanoma. Findings of the study overall: Certain nonresponders likewise exhibited a low normalized T-cell clonal expansion. Expanded peripheral T cell antigen specificity was not determined.

This CDR3 has 14 residues. Trimming pared 6 bases from V and 5 bases from J, leaving 16 bases between. Germline values: CDR1 SEHNR, CDR2 FQNEAQ (reference sequence). A remark on this clone: The antigen is undetermined.

Clones were read by immunoSEQ multiplex PCR, and TCRdb kept only the in-frame ones, dropping some. The table includes about 60,000 clones, 86% detected once. Specimen: CD4+ or CD8+ T cells sorted from blood, collected in a trial of the OX40 agonist ivuxolimab. This receptor was taken from an adult with an advanced solid tumor such as melanoma, head and neck, liver or kidney cancer. This rearrangement joins TRBV7-9 to TRBJ2-5; D may be TRBD1 (5 bases). The CDR3 loop is CASRDRSEGETQYF. In nucleotides, the CDR3 is TGTGCCAGCAGAGACAGATCCGAAGGGGAGACCCAGTACTTC.